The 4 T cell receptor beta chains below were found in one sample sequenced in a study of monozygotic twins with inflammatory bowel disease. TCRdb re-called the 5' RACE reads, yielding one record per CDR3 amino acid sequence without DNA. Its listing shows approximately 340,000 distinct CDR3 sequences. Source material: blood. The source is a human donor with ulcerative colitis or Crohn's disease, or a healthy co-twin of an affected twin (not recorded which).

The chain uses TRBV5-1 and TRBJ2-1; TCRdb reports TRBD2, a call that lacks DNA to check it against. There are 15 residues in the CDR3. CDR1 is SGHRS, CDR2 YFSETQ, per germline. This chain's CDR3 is CASSLGAGGVNEQFF.

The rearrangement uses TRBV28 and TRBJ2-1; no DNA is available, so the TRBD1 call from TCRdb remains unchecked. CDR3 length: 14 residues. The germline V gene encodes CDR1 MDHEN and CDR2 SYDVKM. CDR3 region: CASSLLRPGGEQFF.

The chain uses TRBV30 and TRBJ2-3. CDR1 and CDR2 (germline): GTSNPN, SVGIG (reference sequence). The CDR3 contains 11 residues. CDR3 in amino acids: CAWSADLAQYF.

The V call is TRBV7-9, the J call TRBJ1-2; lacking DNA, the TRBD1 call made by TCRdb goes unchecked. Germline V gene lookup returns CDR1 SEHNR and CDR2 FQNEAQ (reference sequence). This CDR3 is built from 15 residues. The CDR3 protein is CASSYVGVSNYGYTF.